This entry lists 8 T cell receptor beta chains sequenced from one sample in a study of beta chain features in type 1 diabetes. Every isolated RNA sample was fully reverse transcribed, so sequencing captured expressed TCRB transcripts. Assay used: immunoSEQ multiplex PCR; TCRdb lists only in-frame clones, some missing. This table has under 350,000 clones, around 7.3% appearing once. The sample comprised central memory CD4+ T cells from blood. These receptors were collected from a woman younger than 30 in good health.

In this sample, this clone turned up a few times. The J gene is TRBJ2-1, the V gene TRBV7-2, with a weak D call TRBD1 (6 bases). Germline values: CDR1 SGHTA, CDR2 FQGNSA. V shed 5 bases and J shed 6 bases, with 11 bases lying between them. The CDR3 has 13 residues. The CDR3 region is CASSRQVFNEQFF. Here the CDR3 DNA reads TGTGCCAGCAGCCGACAGGTTTTCAATGAGCAGTTCTTC.

This clone was detected ten times or more. This chain links TRBV18 with TRBJ2-5; D is ambiguous. The CDR3 loop spans 13 amino acids. The ends were cut back, 5 bases at V and 2 bases at J, with 9 bases in the middle. Germline V gene sequence: CDR1 KGHSH, CDR2 LQKENI. This CDR3 is CASSARQQETQYF. The CDR3 region has the DNA TGTGCCAGCTCAGCGCGGCAGCAAGAGACCCAGTACTTC.

This clone was observed many times. The V call is TRBV11-1, the J call TRBJ2-1, with D possibly matching TRBD2 (6 bases). The CDR3 is 14 residues long. Germline CDR1 and CDR2: SGHAT and FQDESV (reference sequence). V dropped 3 bases and J dropped 6 bases, with 12 bases sitting between them. CDR3 in amino acids: CASSFAGRRNEQFF. The CDR3, as DNA: TGTGCCAGCAGCTTTGCAGGGAGGCGCAATGAGCAGTTCTTC.

This clone was seen only a few times. The CDR3 protein is CASSLEPNYEQYV. The CDR3 DNA reads TGCGCCAGCAGCTTGGAACCCAACTACGAGCAGTACGTC. The V gene is TRBV5-1, the J gene TRBJ2-7; no clear D gene. The CDR3 consists of 13 residues. Between the trimmed V and J ends, which lost 0 bases and 3 bases, there was a span of 7 bases. Looked up from germline, CDR1 is SGHRS and CDR2 is YFSETQ.

This clone was seen a few times. The rearrangement uses TRBV5-1 and TRBJ2-7; D is unclear. This CDR3 has 16 amino acids. CDR1 and CDR2 from the germline V gene are SGHRS and YFSETQ. Trimming left V 0 bases short and J 3 bases short, with 16 bases between. The CDR3 protein is CASSLEPGLTNYEQYV. CDR3 in DNA: TGCGCCAGCAGCTTGGAGCCGGGCCTCACCAACTACGAGCAGTACGTC.

A few counts support this clone. The chain carries TRBV7-8 and TRBJ1-4; D unresolved. The V end was cut by 1 base, the J end by 4 bases, with 13 bases between. The CDR3 runs 16 residues. CDR1 SGHVS and CDR2 FQNEAQ come from the germline V gene. This chain's CDR3 is CASSLVFKGYNEKLFF. CDR3 nucleotides: TGTGCCAGCAGCTTAGTCTTTAAGGGATATAATGAAAAACTGTTTTTT.

This clone turned up a few times. This chain links TRBV7-9 with TRBJ2-6; possibly TRBD2 for D (6 bases). Trimming left V 7 bases short and J 2 bases short, with 9 bases between. CDR1 is SEHNR and CDR2 is FQNEAQ in the germline V gene (reference sequence). This CDR3 has 14 residues. Written as DNA, the CDR3 is TGTGCCAGCAAGGAGGGAACTGGGGCCAACGTCCTGACTTTC. Protein product: CASKEGTGANVLTF. Based on the CDR3 plus reference TRBV7-9 and TRBJ2-6, the full variable domain is DTGVSQNPRHKITKRGQNVTFRCDPISEHNRLYWYRQTLGQGPEFLTYFQNEAQLEKSRLLSDRFSAERPKGSFSTLEIQRTEQGDSAMYLCASKEGTGANVLTFGAGSRLTVL.

This clone was found a few times. The chain couples TRBV2 to TRBJ1-2; no firm D call. In germline, CDR1 is SNHLY, CDR2 FYNNEI. V was clipped by 8 bases and J by 5 bases, with 15 bases between them. There are 13 residues in the CDR3. The CDR3 sequence: CASGLVGQYGYTF. The CDR3, as DNA: TGTGCCAGCGGGCTGGTCGGCCAATATGGCTACACCTTC.